The 27 T cell receptor beta chains given below trace back to one sample, sequenced in a study of T cells in Graves' hyperthyroidism and ophthalmopathy. Amplification yielded TCR beta CDR3 regions, with RNA transcripts as the source. The primer set for the first-round RT-PCR of the TCR CDR3 was HTBI. MiXCR, run by TCRdb on the multiplex PCR reads, gives a single entry per CDR3 protein. The table lists hundreds of thousands of distinct CDR3 sequences, 20% of them singletons, with roughly 47% in the top ten. Sequences were obtained from blood. These receptor sequences come from a middle-aged man with Graves' ophthalmopathy.

This clonotype was counted only a few times. This chain joins TRBV2 and TRBJ2-5; D is possibly TRBD2 (6 bases). The CDR3 loop spans 14 amino acids. Looked up from germline, CDR1 is SNHLY and CDR2 is FYNNEI. Trimming stripped 8 bases from V and 5 bases from J, with 18 bases between. CDR3 loop: CASSAGPSGETQYF. The CDR3 bases are TGTGCCAGCTCTGCGGGGCCCTCAGGGGAGACCCAGTACTTC.

This clonotype turned up a few times. The V gene is TRBV15, the J gene TRBJ2-1, with 8 bases identical to TRBD2. Germline loops: CDR1 LNHNV, CDR2 YYDKDF (reference sequence). V lost 2 bases to trimming and J lost 7 bases; unmatched junction nucleotides: 4. The CDR3 contains 14 residues. In nucleotides, the CDR3 is TGTGCCACCAGCAGACCAGGGACTAGAAATGAGCAGTTCTTC. Translated: CATSRPGTRNEQFF.

The chain couples TRBV20-1 to TRBJ1-1; unclear D gene. V lost 5 bases and J 3 bases, leaving 19 bases between the germline ends. The CDR3 loop spans 15 amino acids. Germline CDR1 reads DFQATT; CDR2 reads SNEGSKA (reference sequence). The CDR3 protein is CSAPIWSPSDTEAFF. The CDR3 DNA sequence: TGCAGTGCTCCGATATGGAGCCCTTCTGACACTGAAGCTTTCTTT.

Ten or more counts support this clonotype. The genes are TRBV12-3 or TRBV12-4 and TRBJ2-1, with TRBD2 matching 9 bases. The junction had 10 bases not matched to a gene; V was cut back by 11 bases and J by 5 bases. The CDR3 consists of 14 residues. The CDR3 DNA reads TGTGCCTCCAGGGGGACTAGCAAAAACAATGAGCAGTTCTTC. Translated, it gives CASRGTSKNNEQFF.

V and J are TRBV6-1 and TRBJ1-2, with 7 bases identical to TRBD1. The CDR3 sequence is 15 residues long. Germline V gene lookup returns CDR1 MNHNS and CDR2 SASEGT. The V and J ends lost 5 bases and 0 bases, in that order; junction bases with no gene match: 6. The CDR3 coding sequence is TGTGCCAGCAGTACCCCGACAGGGACTAACTATGGCTACACCTTC. Protein sequence: CASSTPTGTNYGYTF.

This clonotype came up many times. The chain recombines TRBV12-3 or TRBV12-4 with TRBJ1-4, with D perhaps matching TRBD1 (5 bases). The CDR3 totals 15 residues. The V end was cut by 5 bases, the J end by 6 bases, with 16 bases between. CDR3 protein: CASSDQGFGDEKLFF. CDR3 DNA sequence: TGTGCCAGCAGTGACCAGGGTTTTGGGGATGAAAAACTGTTTTTT.

This clonotype was counted a single time. The V and J genes are TRBV14 and TRBJ1-2, with 8 bases fitting TRBD1. The CDR3 is 15 amino acids. V gave up 6 bases and J gave up 5 bases; unmatched junction bases: 11. Germline V CDR1 and CDR2: SGHDN, FVKESK. The CDR3 DNA reads as TGTGCCAGCAGTCCGGACAGGGCTTATGGGTATGGCTACACCTTC. Translated, it gives CASSPDRAYGYGYTF.

This clonotype appeared a few times. A junction end diverges from the germline sequence, so it may reflect a read error. The CDR3 here is CSTRVLASGRGETQYF. The CDR3 DNA follows: TGCAGTACTAGAGTGTTGGCTAGCGGGAGGGGAGAGACCCAGTACTTC. This sequence joins TRBV20-1 and TRBJ2-5; TRBD2 aligns across 12 bases. The CDR3 is made up of 16 amino acids. Germline V gives CDR1 DFQATT, CDR2 SNEGSKA (reference sequence).

The rearrangement links TRBV30 to TRBJ1-1; D is undetermined. V gave up 1 base and J gave up 8 bases, with 14 bases separating them. Germline CDR1 GTSNPN, CDR2 SVGIG (reference sequence). This CDR3 contains 13 residues. The CDR3 spells CAWSAGSFLEAFF. For the CDR3, the DNA is TGTGCCTGGAGTGCGGGCAGCTTTCTCGAAGCTTTCTTT.

J is TRBJ2-7 and V is TRBV6-5, with TRBD1 matching 7 bases. The CDR3 is made up of 14 amino acids. Trimming removed 5 bases from V and 2 bases from J; junction bases left unmatched: 6. CDR1 and CDR2 from the germline V gene are MNHEY and SVGAGI. The CDR3 DNA follows: TGTGCCAGCAGTCACGACAGGGTCACCTACGAGCAGTACTTC. Translated, it gives CASSHDRVTYEQYF.

Many counts were recorded for this clonotype. CDR3 amino acids: CASSYHRDTSYEQYF. The CDR3 bases are TGTGCCAGCAGTTACCACCGGGACACATCCTACGAGCAGTACTTC. The chain combines TRBV7-9 with TRBJ2-7, with a possible D match to TRBD1 (6 bases). Trimming removed 6 bases from V and 1 base from J, with 16 bases in between. From germline, CDR1 is SEHNR and CDR2 FQNEAQ (reference sequence). This CDR3 is 15 amino acids long. The full variable domain, in which reference TRBV7-9 and TRBJ2-7 provide the parts outside the CDR3, is DTGVSQNPRHKITKRGQNVTFRCDPISEHNRLYWYRQTLGQGPEFLTYFQNEAQLEKSRLLSDRFSAERPKGSFSTLEIQRTEQGDSAMYLCASSYHRDTSYEQYFGPGTRLTVT.

This clonotype was detected many times. The chain links TRBV10-3 to TRBJ2-1, with 12 bases that match TRBD2. V lost 8 bases to trimming and J lost 6 bases; unmatched junction nucleotides: 8. Germline V CDR1 and CDR2: ENHRY, SYGVKD. The CDR3 sequence is 15 residues long. As DNA, the CDR3 is TGTGCCATCTCTAGCGGGGGGGCGAACCTCAATGAGCAGTTCTTC. This translates into CAISSGGANLNEQFF.

The chain recombines TRBV11-2 with TRBJ2-7, with a possible D match to TRBD2 (7 bases). V lost 1 base to trimming and J lost 3 bases, with 16 bases between them. CDR3 length: 16 amino acids. CDR1 and CDR2 from the germline V gene are SGHAT and FQNNGV. The CDR3 DNA sequence: TGTGCCAGCAGCTTAGGAGGGGGGGCACTGGTCTACGAGCAGTACTTC. It yields the protein CASSLGGGALVYEQYF.

This rearrangement joins TRBV7-9 to TRBJ1-1; D call uncertain. Germline values: CDR1 SEHNR, CDR2 FQNEAQ (reference sequence). The CDR3 loop spans 15 amino acids. V was pared by 5 bases and J by 4 bases, with 17 bases between. This CDR3 is CASSPVGRFGTEAFF. Written as DNA, the CDR3 is TGTGCCAGCAGCCCCGTAGGTAGGTTTGGCACTGAAGCTTTCTTT.

This chain uses TRBV29-1 with TRBJ1-3; 7 positions match TRBD1. Per germline, CDR1 SQVTM and CDR2 ANQGSEA. Trimming took 5 bases from V and 0 from J; bases not matched to a gene: 4. CDR3 size: 14 residues. The DNA for the CDR3 is TGCAGCGTTCTACAGGGGATCTCTGGAAACACCATATATTTT. This gives the protein CSVLQGISGNTIYF.

Ten or more counts support this clonotype. The chain combines TRBV12-3 or TRBV12-4 with TRBJ1-1, with D perhaps TRBD1 (5 bases). The CDR3 spans 14 residues. V lost 2 bases to trimming and J lost 4 bases, with 11 bases between them. The DNA for the CDR3 is TGTGCCAGCAGTTTATGGGGCGGGGGCACTGAAGCTTTCTTT. This codes for CASSLWGGGTEAFF.

The chain employs TRBV5-1 and TRBJ2-3; D remains ambiguous. Germline V CDR1 and CDR2: SGHRS, YFSETQ. The CDR3 runs 14 residues. V lost 4 bases and J lost 4, with 13 bases in between. This chain's CDR3 is CASSRASGPDTQYF. The CDR3 DNA reads as TGCGCCAGCAGCCGCGCTTCCGGCCCAGATACGCAGTATTTT.

The chain recombines TRBV4-3 with TRBJ2-2, with 7 bases aligning to TRBD1. Germline trimming cut 2 bases from V and 6 bases from J; bases unmatched to any gene: 15. Per germline, CDR1 LGHNA and CDR2 YSLEER. The CDR3 runs to 18 residues. The CDR3 DNA is TGCGCCAGCAGCCAACTTCGACAGGGTGAGGGGTCGCCCGGGGAGCTGTTTTTT. Translating it yields CASSQLRQGEGSPGELFF.

The chain joins TRBV12-3 or TRBV12-4 to TRBJ2-1; D gene ambiguous. Trimming stripped 4 bases from V and 15 bases from J, with 13 bases between. The CDR3 runs 11 residues. The CDR3 sequence: CASSSYSLVFF. Written as DNA, the CDR3 is TGTGCCAGCAGTTCCTACTCCCTAGTGTTCTTC.

Regarding this clonotype: A much larger clonotype is one base distant, so this may be a read error. Here the CDR3 reads CASSSSRGLARFTGELFF. In DNA form, the CDR3 reads TGTGCCAGCAGCAGCAGCAGAGGCCTAGCTAGGTTCACCGGGGAGCTGTTTTTT. J is TRBJ2-2 and V is TRBV7-9, with D possibly TRBD2 on 5 matching bases. The germline V and J ends were trimmed by 5 bases and 4 bases, with 23 bases remaining between them. The CDR3 contains 18 residues. CDR1 and CDR2 from the germline V gene are SEHNR and FQNEAQ (reference sequence). Looking up the rest from reference TRBV7-9 and TRBJ2-2 gives the full variable domain: DTGVSQNPRHKITKRGQNVTFRCDPISEHNRLYWYRQTLGQGPEFLTYFQNEAQLEKSRLLSDRFSAERPKGSFSTLEIQRTEQGDSAMYLCASSSSRGLARFTGELFFGEGSRLTVL.

This clonotype was counted many times. The gene calls are TRBV12-3 or TRBV12-4 and TRBJ2-4, with a tentative D call TRBD2 (5 bases). V was pared by 4 bases and J by 2 bases, with 6 bases between. The CDR3 consists of 13 residues. Here the CDR3 reads CASSSGTKNIQYF. The CDR3 nucleotides read TGTGCCAGCAGTTCCGGGACCAAAAACATTCAGTACTTC.

The rearrangement links TRBV20-1 to TRBJ2-7; 9 bases line up with TRBD2. This CDR3 comprises 15 residues. With 0 bases clipped from V and 5 bases from J, the junction kept 8 bases outside the gene matches. Germline V lookup: CDR1 DFQATT, CDR2 SNEGSKA (reference sequence). DNA for the CDR3: TGCAGTGCTAGAGAGGTGAGCGGGAGGATTCACGAGCAGTACTTC. This codes for CSAREVSGRIHEQYF.

This clonotype was picked up a small number of times. This sequence joins TRBV20-1 and TRBJ1-5, with no clear D. Deletions cut 4 bases from V and 3 bases from J, with 13 bases between. Germline CDR1 DFQATT, CDR2 SNEGSKA (reference sequence). The CDR3 consists of 14 residues. DNA of the CDR3: TGCAGTGCTACTGGGAGGATGGCCAATCAGCCCCAGCATTTT. Its protein product is CSATGRMANQPQHF.

The chain recombines TRBV7-8 with TRBJ2-5; 11 bases line up with TRBD2. The V and J ends lost 5 bases and 5 bases, in that order; junction bases with no gene match: 10. Germline V CDR1 and CDR2: SGHVS, FQNEAQ. The CDR3 runs to 16 residues. The CDR3 DNA sequence: TGTGCCAGCAGCCCCCTTAGCGGGAGGGCCCAGGAGACCCAGTACTTC. The encoded protein is CASSPLSGRAQETQYF.

The rearrangement links TRBV29-1 to TRBJ2-5; no clear D gene. V was cut by 2 bases and J by 5 bases, with 9 bases left in between. In germline, CDR1 is SQVTM, CDR2 ANQGSEA. The CDR3 runs 12 residues. The CDR3 is CSVESEAETQYF. CDR3 DNA: TGCAGCGTTGAAAGCGAGGCGGAGACCCAGTACTTC.

The table lists this clonotype with a few counts. V gene TRBV2 combines with J gene TRBJ1-1; no clear D gene. V was cut by 3 bases and J by 1 base, with 9 bases left in between. Germline V gives CDR1 SNHLY, CDR2 FYNNEI. The CDR3 has 14 amino acids. CDR3 in amino acids: CASSDSHRNTEAFF. DNA of the CDR3: TGTGCCAGCAGTGACTCACACAGGAACACTGAAGCTTTCTTT.

V gene TRBV12-3 or TRBV12-4 combines with J gene TRBJ2-3, with no clear D. The ends were cut back, 6 bases at V and 8 bases at J, with 12 bases in the middle. The CDR3 totals 12 residues. The CDR3 DNA sequence: TGTGCCAGCAGAACACCTCGCGGTACGCAGTATTTT. It specifies CASRTPRGTQYF.